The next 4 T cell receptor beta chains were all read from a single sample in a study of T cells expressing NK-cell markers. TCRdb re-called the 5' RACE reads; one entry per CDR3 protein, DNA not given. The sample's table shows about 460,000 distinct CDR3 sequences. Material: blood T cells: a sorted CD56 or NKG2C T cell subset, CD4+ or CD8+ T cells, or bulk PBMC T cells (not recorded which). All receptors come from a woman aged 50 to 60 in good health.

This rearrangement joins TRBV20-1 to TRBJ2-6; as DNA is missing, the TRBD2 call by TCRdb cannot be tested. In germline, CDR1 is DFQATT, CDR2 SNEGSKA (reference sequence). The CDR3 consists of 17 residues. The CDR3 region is CSAPRTAGRPGANVLTF.

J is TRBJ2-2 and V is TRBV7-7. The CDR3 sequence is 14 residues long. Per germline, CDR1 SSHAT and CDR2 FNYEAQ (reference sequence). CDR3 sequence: CASSLEVNTGELFF.

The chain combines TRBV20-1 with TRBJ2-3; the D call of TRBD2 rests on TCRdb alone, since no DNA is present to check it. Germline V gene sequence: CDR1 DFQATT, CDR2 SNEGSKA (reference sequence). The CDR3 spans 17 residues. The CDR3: CSARDRETNFAADTQYF.

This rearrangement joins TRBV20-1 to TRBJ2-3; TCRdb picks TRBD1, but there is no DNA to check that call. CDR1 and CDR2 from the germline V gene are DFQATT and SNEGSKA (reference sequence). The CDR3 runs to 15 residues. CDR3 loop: CSAEGWGRGPNTQYF.